These T cell receptor beta chains were read from a single sample in a study of technical replicates of blood from a handful of donors. The table came from immunoSEQ multiplex PCR; TCRdb's copy has only in-frame clones and leaves some out. The table has roughly 70,000 clones, 95% to 98% seen once; the top ten hold roughly 0.25%. The sequencing sample was made of T cells isolated from PBMCs. These receptor sequences come from a human donor in good health. Both conserved end residues are part of each CDR3. The D gene is left open where the match is weak. Rows may omit the clone size; those that give it use once, few, many or a size class.

d_call j_call clone_size v_call cdr3_nt cdr3_aa
- TRBJ2-1 - TRBV4-1 TGCGCCAGCAGCCAACCTTACAATGAGCAGTTCTTC CASSQPYNEQFF
- TRBJ2-3 - TRBV1 TGCACCAGCAGCCAAGAGGGGATCTTCCAAGGACTAGCGGTCCTTACGCAGTATTTT CTSSQEGIFQGLAVLTQYF
TRBD1 TRBJ2-7 - TRBV19 TGTGCCAGTAGTATAGTGGGACAGCTCTACGAGCAGTACTTC CASSIVGQLYEQYF
TRBD2 TRBJ2-2 - TRBV4-2 TGTGCCAGCAGCCAAGATGCGGGAGTTGGCGGGGAGCTGTTTTTT CASSQDAGVGGELFF
TRBD1 TRBJ2-7 - TRBV28 TGTGCCAGCAGTTTGGACAGGGGGTTTTCCTACGAGCAGTACTTC CASSLDRGFSYEQYF
- TRBJ2-7 - TRBV2 TGTGCCAGAAGAAAGACCGGGGGCTACGAGCAGTACTTC CARRKTGGYEQYF
- TRBJ2-1 once TRBV6-5 TGTGCCAGCAGTTACTCGAGTCGGGAGTCTCCCAAGGAGCAGTTCTTC CASSYSSRESPKEQFF
TRBD2 TRBJ2-7 - TRBV27 TGTGCCAGCAGGTTTGGGGCTAGCGGGAGGGCCGAGTACTTC CASRFGASGRAEYF
TRBD2 TRBJ2-1 - TRBV4-2 TGTGCCAGCAGCCAAGGTCCTAGCGGGAGCGCAAATGAGCAGTTCTTC CASSQGPSGSANEQFF
TRBD1 TRBJ2-1 - TRBV27 TGTGCCAGCAGTTTATTGGGGACAGGGAAGGTTGAGCAGTTCTTC CASSLLGTGKVEQFF
TRBD2 TRBJ2-5 - TRBV11-3 TGTGCCAGCAGCATTGGGACTAGCGGGGAGGAGACCCAGTACTTC CASSIGTSGEETQYF
- TRBJ2-5 - TRBV19 TGTGCCAGTAGTGGTAGGCGGGCCCAAGAGACCCAGTACTTC CASSGRRAQETQYF
- TRBJ2-2 - TRBV19 TGTGCCAGTTTGTGGGGGGCGAACACCGGGGAGCTGTTTTTT CASLWGANTGELFF
TRBD2 TRBJ2-1 - TRBV7-9 TGTGCCAGCAGCGAAACAGCGGGACTCTACAATGAGCAGTTCTTC CASSETAGLYNEQFF
- TRBJ1-1 - TRBV18 TGTGCCAGCTCACCACCTTGGGGGGTCGACACTGAAGCTTTCTTT CASSPPWGVDTEAFF
- TRBJ1-5 - TRBV7-9 TGTGCCAGCAGCTTCCAGGATCAGCCCCAGCATTTT CASSFQDQPQHF
- TRBJ1-4 - TRBV7-3 TGTGCCAGCAGCTTAGTCACAGGAGGGAAACTGTTTTTT CASSLVTGGKLFF
TRBD1 TRBJ2-7 - TRBV10-1 TGCGCCAGCAGTGAGGGCCGGGACAGTATTCCCTACGAGCAGTACTTC CASSEGRDSIPYEQYF
- TRBJ2-7 - TRBV5-4 TGTGCCAGCAGCTTAGTTGGAGGGTACGAGCAGTACTTC CASSLVGGYEQYF
- TRBJ2-7 - TRBV19 TGTGCCAGTATCAGTAACTCCTACGAGCAGTACTTC CASISNSYEQYF
TRBD1 TRBJ1-1 once TRBV6-5 TGTGCCAGCAGGGACAGGTTTGAAGCTTTCTTT CASRDRFEAFF
- TRBJ2-2 - TRBV9 TGTGCCAGCAGCGTATTCGAGAATACCGGGGAGCTGTTTTTT CASSVFENTGELFF
TRBD2 TRBJ2-1 - TRBV27 TGTGCCAGCAGTCCCCGCGGGGGCAATGAGCAGTTCTTC CASSPRGGNEQFF
TRBD2 TRBJ2-7 once TRBV5-1 TGCGCCAGCCAGACTAGCGGGAGTTCGTACGAGCAGTACTTC CASQTSGSSYEQYF
- TRBJ2-7 - TRBV5-6 TGTGCCAGCAGCTTGGTAGCCCTCTACGAGCAGTACTTC CASSLVALYEQYF
- TRBJ2-5 - TRBV12-5 TGTGCTAGTGGTTTGAGTGGACTCCGGGAGTACTTC CASGLSGLREYF
TRBD1 TRBJ2-7 once TRBV10-3 TGTGCCATCAGTGAGTGGACAGGGCTCTCCTACGAGCAGTACTTC CAISEWTGLSYEQYF
- TRBJ1-5 - TRBV5-1 TGCGCCAGCAGCTTTTCACAGGACGGTCAGCCCCAGCATTTT CASSFSQDGQPQHF
- TRBJ2-1 - TRBV7-6 TGTGCCAGCAGCTTAGAGTCAGGGAATCACAATGAGCAGTTCTTC CASSLESGNHNEQFF
- TRBJ1-4 - TRBV10-1 TGCGCCAGCAGTCAGGACGGGGTCAATGAAAAACTGTTTTTT CASSQDGVNEKLFF
- TRBJ2-1 - TRBV7-2 TGTGCCAGCAGCTTAGGGCAGGGTTCCTACAATGAGCAGTTCTTC CASSLGQGSYNEQFF
TRBD1 TRBJ1-5 - TRBV19 TGTGCCAGTAGTGGTTTGACAGGGGATCAGCCCCAGCATTTT CASSGLTGDQPQHF
- TRBJ2-2 - TRBV7-3 TGTGCCAGCAGCTTCTTCCGGGACACCGGGGAGCTGTTTTTT CASSFFRDTGELFF
- TRBJ1-2 - TRBV19 TGTGCCAGTAGTATAGATCCCAGGAAAGGCGGCTACACCTTC CASSIDPRKGGYTF
TRBD2 TRBJ2-3 - TRBV2 TGTGCCAGCAGTGTTAGGGGCCGGCGAGCGGACCCAGCGGGAGTGACGATTACAGATACGCAGTATTTT CASSVRGRRADPAGVTITDTQYF
- TRBJ2-7 - TRBV30 TGTGCCTGGAGTGTAGGTGGTCAGGTGGTAGGGCAGTACTTC CAWSVGGQVVGQYF
TRBD2 TRBJ2-7 - TRBV6-1 TGTGCCAGCAGTGAAGCGCTGAGACTAGCGGGGAGAACTCAAACAATAATGATCTACGAGCAGTACTTC CASSEALRLAGRTQTIMIYEQYF
TRBD1 TRBJ2-7 - TRBV7-9 TGTGCCAGCAGCCCGGGACAGGGGCTCGACGAGCAGTACTTC CASSPGQGLDEQYF
- TRBJ1-1 - TRBV10-3 TGTGCCATCAGTGCCATGGCAGGCCCTGAAGCTTTCTTT CAISAMAGPEAFF
- TRBJ1-4 - TRBV7-9 TGTGCCAGCAGCTTAGTGTCCGGAGTGGAAAAACTGTTTTTT CASSLVSGVEKLFF
- TRBJ2-2 - TRBV5-4 TGTGCCACCAATGACAATTTCGCCGGGGAGCTGTTTTTT CATNDNFAGELFF
- TRBJ1-1 - TRBV10-2 TGCGCCAGCAGTGAAACAGAAGCTTTCTTT CASSETEAFF
TRBD2 TRBJ2-5 - TRBV10-1 TGCGCCAGCAGTGAAAGGTCGAGGGGACTAGCGATGCCCCACCAAGAGACCCAGTACTTC CASSERSRGLAMPHQETQYF
- TRBJ2-5 - TRBV5-4 TGTGCCAGCAGTTTTAGAGGAGGGCCTGCCAAAGAGACCCAGTACTTC CASSFRGGPAKETQYF
- TRBJ2-7 - TRBV27 TGTGCCAGCAGTTTATATCTAACAGGGCATTACGAGCAGTACTTC CASSLYLTGHYEQYF
- TRBJ1-1 - TRBV11-3 TGTGCCAGCAGCTTAGGAGAAGTGAACACTGAAGCTTTCTTT CASSLGEVNTEAFF
TRBD1 TRBJ2-7 - TRBV5-4 TGTGCCAGCAGCCACATGACAGGGAACTCCTACGAGCAGTACTTC CASSHMTGNSYEQYF
TRBD1 TRBJ1-2 - TRBV27 TGTGCCAGCAGAGGACAGGGCTATGGCTACACCTTC CASRGQGYGYTF
- TRBJ2-3 - TRBV7-7 TGTGCCAGCAGCGCTAGCGCTCGAACAGATACGCAGTATTTT CASSASARTDTQYF
TRBD1 TRBJ2-3 - TRBV29-1 TGCAGCGTTGAAAGGGACAGAGACTTCACAGATACGCAGTATTTT CSVERDRDFTDTQYF
- TRBJ2-7 - TRBV29-1 TGCAGCGTTGATCCTTGCAGGGCCGGCTACGAGCAGTACTTC CSVDPCRAGYEQYF
- TRBJ1-1 - TRBV19 TGTGCCAGCCAAGACGGGAGGGAAGCTTTCTTT CASQDGREAFF
TRBD1 TRBJ2-4 once TRBV19 TGTGCCAGTAGCCCATGGACAGGGATGCTAATAGCCAAAAACATTCAGTACTTC CASSPWTGMLIAKNIQYF
- TRBJ2-1 - TRBV6-1 TGTGCCAGCAGTGTGGGACTTGATGAGCAGTTCTTC CASSVGLDEQFF